This TCR beta chain was found in a study of shared clonotypes between healthy human individuals. Findings of the study overall: Only a few donors were included, so the genetic and exposure-history diversity represented was limited. Memory subsets had estimated richness that was generally smaller than that of naive subsets.

Generated by immunoSEQ multiplex PCR, the TCRdb table keeps only in-frame clones and is missing some. The table has 2,500,000 or so clones, 80% to 95% seen once; the top ten hold 0.36%. Points on this clone: Antigen specificity is unknown.

Germline CDR1 MRHNA, CDR2 SNTAGT. There are 15 residues in the CDR3. The ends were cut back, 2 bases at V and 2 bases at J, with 7 bases in the middle. The chain combines TRBV6-4 with TRBJ2-6; weak D call: TRBD1 (6 bases). This receptor was taken from a man aged 18 to 35 in good health. Some clones in this sample may be carry-over from other donors' samples. Sequenced sample: naive CD4+ T cells from PBMCs. Noted subset: CD45RA+ positively selected. The CDR3 loop is CASSDKGAGANVLTF. The CDR3 DNA reads TGTGCCAGCAGTGACAAGGGGGCTGGGGCCAACGTCCTGACTTTC.